The sequence of this TCR beta chain was determined in a study of CD8+ T cells in alopecia areata. Study in general: Those treated were given oral tofacitinib at 5 to 10 mg twice daily.

PBMCs, the starting material, were the source of sorted CD4+ and CD8+ T cells. RNA extraction was followed by reverse transcription into cDNA, which acted as the sequencing template. Here immunoSEQ multiplex PCR was the method, and the copy in TCRdb shows in-frame clones only, minus some. The sample yields under 250,000 clones, 50% to 65% seen once. Trimming removed 1 base from V and 3 bases from J; junction bases left unmatched: 6. The germline gives CDR1 SGHRS, CDR2 YFSETQ. The CDR3 is 16 residues long. The material sequenced was CD4+ T cells sorted from blood, taken at week 0. This TCR was sampled from a human donor with alopecia areata. The rearrangement uses TRBV5-1 and TRBJ2-1; 8 nucleotides align to TRBD1. For the CDR3, the DNA is TGCGCCAGCAGCTTGATCGGCAGGGGGCTCTACAATGAGCAGTTCTTC. Translated, it gives CASSLIGRGLYNEQFF.